This T cell receptor (beta chain) was profiled in a study of blood T cell repertoires in COVID-19. Repertoires were generated with immunoSEQ multiplex PCR, while TCRdb's copy carries only in-frame clones and drops some. The top ten hold approximately 8% of the sample, which has about 120,000 clones, over 75% seen once. V shed 2 bases, J shed 8 bases, and the junction held 6 bases outside the gene matches. Looked up from germline, CDR1 is SGHRS and CDR2 is YFSETQ. The CDR3 covers 14 residues. The chain recombines TRBV5-1 with TRBJ1-4; 7 bases map to TRBD1. This TCR was recovered from a man aged 45 to 65 with acute or convalescent COVID-19. Source material: peripheral blood. The CDR3 sequence: CASSFEGAGEKLFF. The CDR3 DNA sequence: TGCGCCAGCAGCTTCGAGGGGGCAGGAGAAAAACTGTTTTTT.